This TCR beta chain was sequenced for a study of T cell repertoires in cytomegalovirus infection. As for the study in general: CMV infection together with matching HLA type was indicated by public TCR beta signatures.

A word on this clonotype: Its antigen is not identified.

The CDR3 loop spans 14 amino acids. Trimming removed 4 bases from V and 5 bases from J, with 15 bases in between. Per germline, CDR1 SGDLS and CDR2 YYNGEE. In TCRdb, the reads were re-called with MiXCR into one record per CDR3 protein. The sample has approximately 390,000 distinct CDR3 sequences; nearly 35% are singletons. This TCR was sampled from a human donor in good health (CMV status not recorded). Some clones in this sample may be carry-over from other donors' samples. Specimen: cultured PBMCs, collected from culture after CMV antigen stimulation. The V call is TRBV9, the J call TRBJ1-2, with a weak D call TRBD1 (5 bases). The CDR3 sequence is CASSPEQAGYGYTF. In DNA, the CDR3 is TGTGCCAGCAGCCCGGAACAGGCGGGGTATGGCTACACCTTC.